This TCR beta chain was captured by sequencing in a study of OX40 agonist ivuxolimab in advanced cancers. As for the study more broadly: Ivuxolimab was a fully human IgG2 agonistic monoclonal antibody targeting the costimulatory receptor OX40 (CD134). Intravenous ivuxolimab was administered to patients every 2 weeks at six dose levels: 0.01, 0.1, 0.3, 1.5, 3 and 10 mg/kg. Of the roughly 52 dose-escalation patients, hepatocellular carcinoma was present in around 20, melanoma in approximately 15, renal cell carcinoma in 9 and head and neck cancer in 9. A male proportion of about 79% and a mean age of approximately 62 years, ranging from 23 to 79, were recorded for the dose-escalation cohort. Prior anti-PD-1, anti-PD-L1 or anti-CTLA-4 therapy was permitted, and 40% of dose-escalation patients had received checkpoint inhibitors. Partial responses occurred in three dose-escalation patients: two with cutaneous melanoma and one with hepatocellular carcinoma. Peripheral TCRbeta sequencing aimed to test whether ivuxolimab altered TCR sequence diversity and caused clonal T-cell expansion. The paper reports the monotherapy dose-escalation portion (N ≈ 52 patients) of the phase I ivuxolimab trial.

Concerning this clone itself: Its target antigen remains unknown. The sample holds no much larger clone one base away, and base qualities are not on file.

Patients with a history of autoimmune disease or receiving systemic immunosuppression were excluded from the trial. In every dose cohort, peripheral blood was drawn for TCR sequencing at baseline, cycle 4 day 1, and cycle 7 day 1. Samples were obtained from an open-label, multicenter, first-in-human phase I dose-escalation trial of ivuxolimab. Adults with locally advanced or metastatic melanoma, renal cell carcinoma, hepatocellular carcinoma or head and neck squamous cell carcinoma were enrolled in the trial. Before TCR sequencing, CD4+ and CD8+ T cells were separately sorted from peripheral blood. Sequences SNHLY (CDR1) and FYNNEI (CDR2) are obtained from the germline V gene. V is shortened by 3 bases, J by 4 bases, and the region joining them spans 7 bases. The CDR3 numbers 12 residues from cysteine through phenylalanine. Only the CDR3 portion is preserved as DNA: 36 bases, with reading frame beginning at the first base.

Overall study outcomes, separate from this receptor: The antigen specificity of the clonally expanded peripheral T cells was not determined. After ivuxolimab, expanded clones were on average more numerous among CD8+ T cells than among CD4+ T cells. Low levels of normalized T-cell clonal expansion were also seen in some nonresponding patients. Clonal expansion of both CD4+ and CD8+ blood T cells was observed from baseline to week 6 at doses 0.1 to 3.0 mg/kg. In the 0.1-3.0 mg/kg groups, partial responders had among the lowest normalized peripheral clonal expansion, particularly in CD8+ T cells.

For sequencing of the TCRbeta CDR3 region, genomic DNA was extracted from the sorted cells. The immunoSEQ Assay was used to sequence the TCRbeta CDR3 regions. In TCRdb, the immuneACCESS table is reduced to in-frame sequences with V and J assigned. These tables do not hold every clone; where another copy was compared, an unresolved V gene accounts for under half, and the others remain unexplained. A total of around 84,000 clones appear in this sample, 94% of them only once. In total, the top ten clones hold more than 9.5% of the sample. The clonotype originates from an adult with an advanced solid tumor such as melanoma, head and neck, liver or kidney cancer. The sample was CD4+ or CD8+ T cells sorted from blood, taken in a trial of the OX40 agonist ivuxolimab. The receptor chain draws on TRBV2 and TRBJ2-7, with TRBD1 perhaps the D gene, on 5 matching bases. The CDR3 amino acid sequence is: CASSDREYEQYF. In nucleotides, the sequence is TGTGCCAGCAGTGACAGGGAATACGAGCAGTACTTC.